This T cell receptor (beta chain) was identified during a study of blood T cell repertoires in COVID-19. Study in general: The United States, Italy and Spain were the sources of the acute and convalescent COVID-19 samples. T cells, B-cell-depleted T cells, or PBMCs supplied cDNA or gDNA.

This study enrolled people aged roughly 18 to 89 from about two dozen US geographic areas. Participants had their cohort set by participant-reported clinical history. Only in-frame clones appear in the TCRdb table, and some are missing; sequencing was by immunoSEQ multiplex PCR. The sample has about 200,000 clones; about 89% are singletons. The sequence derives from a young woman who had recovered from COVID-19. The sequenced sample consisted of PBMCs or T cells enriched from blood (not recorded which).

The CDR3 loop is CASSAGELQETQYF. CDR3 sequence (DNA): TGTGCCAGCAGCGCGGGGGAGCTCCAAGAGACCCAGTACTTC. The chain carries TRBV5-4 and TRBJ2-5; 7 nucleotides align to TRBD2. Losses at the gene ends were 4 bases for V and 1 base for J; bases not matched to a gene: 4. The CDR3 contains 14 residues. The germline V gene encodes CDR1 SGHNT and CDR2 YYREEE (reference sequence).